The 24 T cell receptor beta chains below were found in one sample sequenced in a study of T cell responses to AZD1222 COVID-19 vaccine. Data came from immunoSEQ multiplex PCR; TCRdb stores just in-frame clones and leaves some out. The repertoire holds over 130,000 clones, with about 92% as singletons. Source: peripheral blood, taken 28 days after the second AZD1222 dose. These receptors were obtained from an adult who received the AZD1222 COVID-19 vaccine.

The rearrangement links TRBV4-3 to TRBJ2-7, with D hard to call. Germline V gene data show CDR1 as LGHNA and CDR2 as YSLEER. V was pared by 3 bases and J by 5 bases, with 14 bases between. The CDR3 loop spans 14 amino acids. CDR3 nucleotide sequence: TGCGCCAGCAGCCATCAAAGATCGACGGACGAGCAGTACTTC. Translating it yields CASSHQRSTDEQYF.

J is TRBJ2-7 and V is TRBV11-3, with D possibly being TRBD1 (5 bases). Germline values: CDR1 SGHNT, CDR2 YENEEA. Trimming took 5 bases from V and 3 from J, leaving 8 bases between them. The CDR3 length is 12 residues. CDR3 residues: CASSKQDYEQYF. The CDR3 nucleotides read TGTGCCAGCAGCAAACAGGACTACGAGCAGTACTTC.

The chain joins TRBV10-3 to TRBJ2-7; 7 bases are shared with TRBD1. With 0 bases clipped from V and 3 bases from J, the junction kept 5 bases outside the gene matches. The CDR3 consists of 15 residues. Germline V gene sequence: CDR1 ENHRY, CDR2 SYGVKD. The CDR3 sequence is CAISESFQGVYEQYF. The CDR3 DNA reads TGTGCCATCAGTGAGTCTTTCCAGGGGGTCTACGAGCAGTACTTC.

The chain employs TRBV5-1 and TRBJ2-3, with 7 bases identical to TRBD1. V dropped 4 bases and J dropped 6; count of bases not matched to a gene: 14. The CDR3 has 16 amino acids. From germline, CDR1 is SGHRS and CDR2 YFSETQ. This CDR3 reads CASSPDPGQAFDTQYF. As DNA, the CDR3 is TGCGCCAGCAGCCCCGACCCCGGACAGGCCTTCGATACGCAGTATTTT.

This clone was counted a single time. In nucleotides, the CDR3 is TGTGCCAGCAAAATCTCCCCCAGGGGGAACACTGAAGCTTTCTTT. It translates to CASKISPRGNTEAFF. The genes are TRBV28 and TRBJ1-1; a weak D match, TRBD1 (6 bases). This CDR3 spans 15 amino acids. Trimming took 7 bases from V and 1 from J, leaving 16 bases between them. CDR1 is MDHEN, CDR2 SYDVKM, per germline.

The gene calls are TRBV5-1 and TRBJ2-7; the D is unclear. The ends were cut back, 1 base at V and 4 bases at J, with 12 bases in the middle. Germline V gene data show CDR1 as SGHRS and CDR2 as YFSETQ. CDR3 length equals 14 residues. The CDR3 nucleotides are TGCGCCAGCAGCTTGTTGGGGTTATCGTACGAGCAGTACTTC. This translates into CASSLLGLSYEQYF.

The V and J genes are TRBV6-5 and TRBJ2-7; tentatively, D is TRBD2 (6 bases). The CDR3 contains 16 residues. Germline V CDR1 and CDR2: MNHEY, SVGAGI. Between the trimmed V and J ends, which lost 4 bases and 0 bases, there was a span of 16 bases. Written as DNA, the CDR3 is TGTGCCAGCAGTTCCAGGGTAGCGGCTAGCTCCTACGAGCAGTACTTC. It encodes CASSSRVAASSYEQYF.

The chain employs TRBV7-2 and TRBJ2-1, with a possible D match to TRBD1 (5 bases). CDR1 and CDR2 (germline): SGHTA, FQGNSA. The CDR3 is 12 residues long. Trimming took 1 base from V and 12 from J, leaving 10 bases between them. The CDR3 DNA is TGTGCCAGCAGCTTAGTAAGGCAGGGGCAGTTCTTC. It is translated as CASSLVRQGQFF.

The CDR3 region is CASSVGAEGWATEAFF. The CDR3 coding sequence is TGTGCCAGCAGCGTAGGAGCCGAGGGGTGGGCGACTGAAGCTTTCTTT. The chain has TRBV9 and TRBJ1-1; maybe TRBD1 (5 bases). This CDR3 is built from 16 residues. Trimming left V 0 bases short and J 5 bases short, with 17 bases between. Germline values: CDR1 SGDLS, CDR2 YYNGEE. Based on the CDR3 plus reference TRBV9 and TRBJ1-1, the full variable domain is DSGVTQTPKHLITATGQRVTLRCSPRSGDLSVYWYQQSLDQGLQFLIQYYNGEERAKGNILERFSAQQFPDLHSELNLSSLELGDSALYFCASSVGAEGWATEAFFGQGTRLTVV.

V usage is TRBV15 and J usage is TRBJ2-1; 7 bases match TRBD2. V lost 5 bases and J lost 0; bases outside the gene matches: 7. Germline loops: CDR1 LNHNV, CDR2 YYDKDF (reference sequence). This CDR3 is built from 16 residues. CDR3: CATSARAGFSYNEQFF. CDR3 in DNA: TGTGCCACCAGCGCTAGAGCGGGGTTCTCCTACAATGAGCAGTTCTTC.

V gene TRBV7-3 combines with J gene TRBJ2-1, with D possibly TRBD2 on 6 matching bases. Germline-derived CDR1 and CDR2 are SGHTA and FQGTGA. V was shortened by 1 base and J by 7 bases, with 14 bases between the two germline ends. The CDR3 runs to 15 residues. The CDR3 nucleotides are TGTGCCAGCAGCTTAATCGGCGGGGAGGTTAATGAGCAGTTCTTC. Translated, it gives CASSLIGGEVNEQFF.

The V and J genes are TRBV5-1 and TRBJ2-2, with 7 bases lining up with TRBD1. Trimming cost V 0 bases and J 4 bases; bases outside gene matches: 9. The V gene's germline CDR1 is SGHRS and CDR2 YFSETQ. CDR3 size: 17 residues. The CDR3 sequence: CASSLGPRQGSTGELFF. The CDR3 region has the DNA TGCGCCAGCAGCTTGGGACCCAGACAGGGTAGCACCGGGGAGCTGTTTTTT.

The chain employs TRBV5-5 and TRBJ2-2; TRBD2 matches 11 bases. After removal of 5 bases from V and 5 bases from J, the junction contained 5 bases not matched to a gene. CDR1 is SGHKS and CDR2 is YYEKEE in the germline V gene (reference sequence). The CDR3 loop spans 15 amino acids. This CDR3 reads CASSAGTSGTGELFF. The CDR3 bases are TGTGCCAGCAGTGCCGGGACTAGCGGAACCGGGGAGCTGTTTTTT.

V gene TRBV9 combines with J gene TRBJ2-7; tentatively, D is TRBD2 (5 bases). The V end was cut by 4 bases, the J end by 1 base, with 18 bases between. Germline CDR1 reads SGDLS; CDR2 reads YYNGEE. This CDR3 comprises 16 residues. CDR3 coding DNA: TGTGCCAGCAGCCCCACGGCGGGCGGTGGTTCCTACGAGCAGTACTTC. This codes for CASSPTAGGGSYEQYF.

The rearrangement uses TRBV5-1 and TRBJ1-2; D gene unclear. The germline V gene encodes CDR1 SGHRS and CDR2 YFSETQ. Trimming took 3 bases from V and 3 from J, leaving 15 bases between them. The CDR3 sequence is 15 residues long. The chain's CDR3 is CASSSGLGYDYGYTF. CDR3 DNA sequence: TGCGCCAGCAGCTCCGGTCTGGGCTACGACTATGGCTACACCTTC.

The V call is TRBV2, the J call TRBJ2-3; the match to TRBD1 covers 10 bases. Germline CDR1 reads SNHLY; CDR2 reads FYNNEI. V was pared by 6 bases and J by 0 bases, with 6 bases of the junction left unmatched. CDR3 length equals 16 residues. The CDR3 coding sequence is TGTGCCAGCAGGGACAGGGGGGGTTTTAGCACAGATACGCAGTATTTT. It encodes CASRDRGGFSTDTQYF.

The V gene is TRBV6-5, the J gene TRBJ2-7, with 8 bases lining up with TRBD1. Germline CDR1 MNHEY, CDR2 SVGAGI. V lost 7 bases and J lost 4; bases outside the gene matches: 9. The CDR3 runs to 14 residues. The CDR3 region is CASTTRGQLYEQYF. DNA of the CDR3: TGTGCCAGCACTACCAGGGGGCAGTTGTACGAGCAGTACTTC.

The rearrangement links TRBV28 to TRBJ1-3; 8 bases line up with TRBD1. The germline gives CDR1 MDHEN, CDR2 SYDVKM. Trimming cost V 7 bases and J 0 bases; bases outside gene matches: 11. This CDR3 has 17 amino acids. The CDR3 DNA is TGTGCCAGCACCTCGGGACAGGCTCCCTACTCTGGAAACACCATATATTTT. Its protein is CASTSGQAPYSGNTIYF.

V and J are TRBV28 and TRBJ2-7, with 10 nucleotides matching TRBD2. CDR3 length: 23 amino acids. J was trimmed by 4 bases and V by 2 bases; bases with no gene match: 29. Germline V lookup: CDR1 MDHEN, CDR2 SYDVKM. CDR3 amino acids: CASSLGLAGEWGEGSVELYEQYF. DNA for the CDR3: TGTGCCAGCAGTTTAGGCCTAGCGGGAGAGTGGGGGGAGGGGTCTGTCGAGCTGTACGAGCAGTACTTC.

The rearrangement uses TRBV30 and TRBJ1-2; D ambiguous. The V and J ends lost 7 bases and 0 bases respectively, with 12 bases between them. The CDR3 sequence is 13 residues long. Germline assignment: CDR1 GTSNPN and CDR2 SVGIG (reference sequence). The CDR3 region is CAFGPSANYGYTF. DNA of the CDR3: TGTGCCTTCGGACCGTCGGCTAACTATGGCTACACCTTC. Variable domain in full (rest from reference TRBV30 and TRBJ1-2): SQTIHQWPATLVQPVGSPLSLECTVEGTSNPNLYWYRQAAGRGLQLLFYSVGIGQISSEVPQNLSASRPQDRQFILSSKKLLLSDSGFYLCAFGPSANYGYTFGSGTRLTVV.

The chain uses TRBV19 and TRBJ1-3; D possibly corresponds to TRBD1 (6 bases). Germline CDR1 and CDR2: LNHDA and SQIVND (reference sequence). The CDR3 runs 14 residues. V was trimmed by 6 bases and J by 3 bases, leaving 12 bases between them. CDR3 sequence: CASRRGGIGNTIYF. The CDR3 nucleotides read TGTGCCAGTAGACGAGGGGGGATTGGAAACACCATATATTTT.

CDR3 DNA: TGCGCCAGCACACGCGGCGGGCCCATCTACGAGCAGTACTTC. It is translated as CASTRGGPIYEQYF. This rearrangement joins TRBV5-1 to TRBJ2-7; D is possibly TRBD2 (5 bases). The V gene's germline CDR1 is SGHRS and CDR2 YFSETQ. Between the trimmed V and J ends, which lost 6 bases and 3 bases, there was a span of 16 bases. The CDR3 spans 14 residues.

This sequence joins TRBV27 and TRBJ1-2, with D uncertain. The CDR3 consists of 14 residues. In germline, CDR1 is MNHEY, CDR2 SMNVEV (reference sequence). The V end was cut by 5 bases, the J end by 4 bases, with 14 bases between. The CDR3 DNA follows: TGTGCCAGCAGTCTCGATTGGACGGGCTATGGCTACACCTTC. Its protein product is CASSLDWTGYGYTF.

This clone was seen a single time. V is TRBV5-1 and J is TRBJ2-2; D is undetermined. The V gene's germline CDR1 is SGHRS and CDR2 YFSETQ. This CDR3 spans 14 amino acids. The V end lost 4 bases, the J end lost 3 bases, and 10 bases lay between the germline ends. This CDR3 is CASSLDPDTGELFF. CDR3 bases: TGCGCCAGCAGCCTCGACCCGGACACCGGGGAGCTGTTTTTT.